This TCR beta chain was identified during a study of shared clonotypes between healthy human individuals (dated by TCRdb to about 2020). With regard to the full study: A couple of women and three men aged 18 to 49 years were included in the cohort. For each donor, CD4 naive and CD4 memory were each given three plates, CD8 naive was given two plates, and CD8 memory was given one plate. Blood TCR repertoires of about 5 healthy adults were deeply sequenced to estimate repertoire size and the extent of clonotype sharing between individuals. To increase sequencing depth and limit assay-specific biases, TCR repertoire library preparation and sequencing were carried out by different laboratories using diverse techniques. Between about 0.94 and 10 billion PBMCs per donor were obtained by leukapheresis.

TCR CDR3 regions were amplified from genomic DNA by multiplex PCR using the deep immunoSEQ assay. For each cell subset, the extracted genomic DNA was distributed evenly across all wells of several immunoSEQ 96-well plates, and each plate served as one replicate. Each replicate PCR for sorted subsets received around 0.2 ug genomic DNA, equal to tens of thousands of T cell genomes. Purified libraries were measured with a Qubit 3.0 fluorometer, size-checked on a Bioanalyzer 2100, and measured again with the KAPA Library Quantification kit. Every immunoSEQ 96-well plate was sequenced on a separate single-read 150-cycle Illumina NextSeq 550 flow cell. As for the original processing: Because only junctional sequences without quality scores were contained in the immunoSEQ output, filtering matching that applied to full-length reads could not be performed. Sequences were annotated with PyIR, a Python wrapper for IgBLAST v1.9, using IMGT germline references to assign V/J genes and CDR3. Reads with weak V/J assignments (E-value above 1e-6), missing CDR3, stop codons, out-of-frame junctions, or ambiguous translated residues were removed. V3J clonotypes were defined as sequences sharing an identical inferred V gene, J gene, and CDR3 amino acid sequence. Percentage overlap between repertoires was computed as shared unique clonotypes divided by the size of the smaller repertoire. Repertoire richness was assessed with RTK rarefaction, the Chao1 estimator, and Recon v2.1 estimates of unobserved clonotypes. Generation probabilities were computed with OLGA for all TCRbeta clonotypes obtained by the gDNA method from several donors. Sourced from immuneACCESS, this table was stored by TCRdb with only in-frame sequences that have V and J called. A share of the clones is absent; for the studies checked, an unresolved V gene accounts for under half, and the remainder has no known explanation. The V and J calls and clone size were taken over from that table, and D and trimming were inferred from the DNA. This sample has roughly 500,000 clones in its table, and about 96% of those were observed once. Jointly, the top ten make up about 0.059% of the sample.

What the study reported, not specific to this receptor: Compared with non-shared clonotypes, the clonotypes found in all four sorted-subset donors had higher generation probabilities. The genetic and exposure-history diversity represented was limited by the small number of donors. Sampling was restricted to blood, and TCR repertoires in tissue are likely to differ from TCR repertoires in blood. Sharing across a few donors was observed for 4.5% to 6.5% of naive CD4, about 4% of naive CD8, 2.3% of memory CD4, and around 0.42% of memory CD8 clonotypes. Naive subsets generally had larger estimated clonotype richness than memory subsets. Pairwise subsampling led to the expectation that sequencing depth would affect the degree of clonotype sharing among donors. Rarefaction of sorted-subset datasets indicated incomplete sequencing despite the large sequencing depth.

Turning to this clone: It lacks a known antigen. No much larger clone is present one base from it, and per-base qualities are unavailable.

The donors were healthy, HIV-negative adults with no recently reported acute infections or vaccinations. Every donor was a Caucasian adult living in Nashville, Tennessee, USA. CD4+ T cells were enriched through magnetic negative selection, after which naive cells were positively selected on CD45RA and the remaining negative fraction served as the memory subset. Blood was collected by leukapheresis, and PBMCs were isolated by Ficoll-Histopaque density gradient centrifugation and then cryopreserved in liquid nitrogen vapor phase. Analytical flow cytometry was used to check the purity and quantity of each magnetically sorted T cell population. Genomic DNA was isolated from every sorted fraction and measured by UV absorbance on a Nanodrop 2000c. The CDR3 spans 13 residues, from the cysteine through the phenylalanine. Here the CDR3 DNA is all that survives: 39 bases in frame from base 1. V sheds 4 bases and J sheds 5 bases, leaving 9 bases between their ends. Per the germline V gene, SGDLS is the CDR1 and YYNGEE is the CDR2.

Recombination linked TRBV9 to TRBJ2-2; a confident D gene designation cannot be given. The receptor's source is a woman in her thirties in good health. Sequencing was carried out using naive CD4+ T cells sorted from blood. The intended sense of this specimen's cell subset or site label: CD45RA+ positively selected. The DNA sequence follows: TGTGCCAGCAGCCTAGTAGGGACCGGGGAGCTGTTTTTT. Translation gives CASSLVGTGELFF.